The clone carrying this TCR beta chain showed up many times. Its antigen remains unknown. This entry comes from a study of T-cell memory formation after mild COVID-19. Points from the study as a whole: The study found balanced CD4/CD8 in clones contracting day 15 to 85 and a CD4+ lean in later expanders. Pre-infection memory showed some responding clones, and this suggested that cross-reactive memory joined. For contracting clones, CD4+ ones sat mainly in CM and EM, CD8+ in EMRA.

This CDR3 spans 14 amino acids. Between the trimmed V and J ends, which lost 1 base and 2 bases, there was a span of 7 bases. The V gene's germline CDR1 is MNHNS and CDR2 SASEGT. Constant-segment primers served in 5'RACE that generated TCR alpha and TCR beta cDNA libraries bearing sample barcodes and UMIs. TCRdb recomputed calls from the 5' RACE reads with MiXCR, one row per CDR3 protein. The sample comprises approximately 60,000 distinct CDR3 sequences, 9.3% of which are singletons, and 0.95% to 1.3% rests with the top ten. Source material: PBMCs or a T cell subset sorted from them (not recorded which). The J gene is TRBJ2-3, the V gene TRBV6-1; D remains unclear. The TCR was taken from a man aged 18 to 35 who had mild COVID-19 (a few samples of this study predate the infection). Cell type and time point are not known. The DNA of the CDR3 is TGTGCCAGCAGTGAAGGGGGTTACACAGATACGCAGTATTTT. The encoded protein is CASSEGGYTDTQYF.